This T cell receptor beta chain was profiled in a study of PD-L1 blockade in urothelial cancer. In the study overall: Most of the 29 patients were men who had bladder-origin urothelial cancer.

CDR1 is SEHNR, CDR2 FQNEAQ, per germline (reference sequence). V lost 4 bases and J lost 0, with 9 bases in between. The CDR3 has 15 residues. Method: immunoSEQ multiplex PCR; TCRdb's copy keeps in-frame clones and lacks some. The data contain about 47,000 clones, approximately 78% of them seen just once; the ten biggest clones take up 1.5% to 2%. Indicated time point: pretreatment peripheral blood. Pretreatment sampling and on-treatment sampling together yielded between 1 and 8 samples for each patient. This material consisted of PBMCs, taken around atezolizumab (anti-PD-L1) treatment. This TCR was recovered from a man in his forties or fifties with urothelial cancer. The chain joins TRBV7-9 to TRBJ1-4, with a tentative D call TRBD1 (6 bases). This CDR3 is CASSSGAATNEKLFF. The CDR3 DNA reads TGTGCCAGCAGCTCAGGGGCTGCAACTAATGAAAAACTGTTTTTT.